This T cell receptor beta chain is from a study of blood T cell repertoires in COVID-19 (dated by TCRdb to about 2020). Concerning the study at large: Samples from collaborators originated in the United States, Italy and Spain and spanned both the acute and convalescent phases of COVID-19. The prospective study material was composed of cDNA or gDNA derived from T cells, B-cell-depleted T cells, or PBMCs. Deeply sampled blood TCRbeta repertoires from subjects exposed to, actively infected with, or recovered from COVID-19 were included in the dataset. The repertoires were released in a freely available public database meant as a resource for research on the immune response to SARS-CoV-2. Samples were obtained from the ongoing ImmuneRACE study (first 160 participants) and from about 1,300 subjects provided by 6 global collaborators. The sample metadata nearly always contained a de-identified subject ID, COVID-19 status, age in years and sex. HLA class I and class II types, where available, came from metadata supplied by the sample provider rather than from assay-based typing.

V drops 5 bases and J drops 2 bases, leaving 9 bases in between. The CDR3 holds 12 amino acids from the cysteine to the phenylalanine. The only DNA kept is the CDR3, 36 bases in frame from the first base. The germline V gene (reference sequence) supplies CDR1 GTSNPN and CDR2 SVGIG. TCRbeta CDR3 regions were amplified from genomic DNA using the immunoSEQ Assay, a bias-controlled multiplex PCR. Processing in the source paper ran as follows. The number of nucleated cells in each sample was estimated from the amplification of reference gene primers within the assay. To quantify the absolute abundance of each unique TCRbeta CDR3 rearrangement, sequence reads were collapsed and filtered. For each sample, productive Simpson clonality was calculated by taking the square root of Simpson's diversity index across productive rearrangements. Drawn from immuneACCESS, this table holds only the in-frame rearrangements with V and J called that TCRdb kept. Clones are partly lost; checked studies trace under half to an unresolved V gene and leave the rest unexplained. The V and J calls and clone size were taken over from that table, and D and trimming were inferred from the DNA. For this sample there are about 260,000 clones; around 88% appear just once. The leading ten clones occupy approximately 2.1% of the sample.

This clone was observed a single time. The specificity of this receptor is unknown. No much larger clone is present one base from it, and per-base qualities are unavailable. Enrolling through a virtual design, the prospective study's participants ranged in age from roughly 18 to 95 years and lived across 20 to 25 United States geographic areas. In the prospective study, cohorts were assigned on the basis of participant-reported clinical history obtained from a screening survey and a study questionnaire. For ImmuneRACE Cohort 3, a participant was defined as recovered based on two consecutive negative NP/OP PCR tests, clearance by a healthcare professional, or resolution of symptoms. In the prospective study, mobile phlebotomists collected whole blood, serum and a nasopharyngeal or oropharyngeal swab from each participant. Participants in the prospective study had the option to provide additional blood draws and questionnaires over a roughly 2-month period. Blood samples from the prospective study were shipped frozen or at room temperature prior to DNA extraction.

General findings and caveats noted by the study authors: The quantity of clinical and demographic metadata differed by source and by participant and was supplied without curation.

The chain is assembled from TRBV30 and TRBJ2-5; a tentative D call is TRBD1 (5 bases match). The material sequenced was PBMCs or T cells enriched from blood (not recorded which). The source of this sequence is a woman aged 45-59 years who had recovered from COVID-19. The DNA is as follows: TGTGCCTGGGGCAGGGAACAAGAGACCCAGTACTTC. Translated, this gives CAWGREQETQYF. Supplemented by the reference TRBV30 and TRBJ2-5 proteins around the CDR3, the complete variable domain is SQTIHQWPATLVQPVGSPLSLECTVEGTSNPNLYWYRQAAGRGLQLLFYSVGIGQISSEVPQNLSASRPQDRQFILSSKKLLLSDSGFYLCAWGREQETQYFGPGTRLLVL.